The 14 T cell receptor beta chains reported below all come from one sample, sequenced in a study of cytomegalovirus exposure and HLA in healthy donors. Sequencing used immunoSEQ multiplex PCR; TCRdb keeps in-frame clones, though not all of them. The sample carries tens of thousands of clones, approximately 93% recorded once. Sequenced material: PBMCs. Receptor source: a man between 18 and 35 years old in good health and CMV-seropositive.

The chain uses TRBV19 and TRBJ2-7; 14 nucleotides line up with TRBD2. V trimming: 5 bases; J trimming: 4 bases; junction bases outside the gene matches: 4. Germline CDR1 and CDR2: LNHDA and SQIVND (reference sequence). The CDR3 spans 15 residues. Written as DNA, the CDR3 is TGTGCCAGTAGTCCCGGGACTAGCGGGGGTTACGAGCAGTACTTC. Amino acid sequence: CASSPGTSGGYEQYF.

V and J are TRBV5-1 and TRBJ2-5, with 8 bases that match TRBD2. Per germline, CDR1 SGHRS and CDR2 YFSETQ. J was trimmed by 4 bases and V by 1 base; bases with no gene match: 6. This CDR3 has 15 amino acids. The CDR3 here is CASSLTGRDGETQYF. As DNA, the CDR3 is TGCGCCAGCAGCTTGACCGGGAGGGATGGAGAGACCCAGTACTTC.

The V call is TRBV27, the J call TRBJ2-1; a weak D match, TRBD1 (5 bases). V was shortened by 5 bases and J by 2 bases, with 13 bases between the two germline ends. Germline CDR1 reads MNHEY; CDR2 reads SMNVEV (reference sequence). CDR3 length: 15 residues. CDR3 region: CASSLRESTYNEQFF. DNA for the CDR3: TGTGCCAGCAGTCTCAGGGAATCGACCTACAATGAGCAGTTCTTC.

The rearrangement links TRBV6-1 to TRBJ1-5; no clear D. Germline loops: CDR1 MNHNS, CDR2 SASEGT. This CDR3 comprises 16 residues. Trimming removed 4 bases from V and 1 base from J, with 14 bases in between. Here the CDR3 reads CASSAPWGGSNQPQHF. In DNA, the CDR3 is TGTGCCAGCAGTGCTCCCTGGGGAGGGAGCAATCAGCCCCAGCATTTT.

This clone was seen a single time. The gene calls are TRBV5-1 and TRBJ2-7; no definite D call. CDR3 length: 13 residues. Germline lookup yields CDR1 SGHRS and CDR2 YFSETQ. V gave up 0 bases and J gave up 5 bases, with 9 bases separating them. The CDR3 coding sequence is TGCGCCAGCAGCTTGGCACGAAGCCACGAGCAGTACTTC. Its protein product is CASSLARSHEQYF.

CDR3 nucleotide sequence: TGCGCCAGCAGCCAAGTGTCAAGCTCGTTCGAAAAACTGTTTTTT. It specifies CASSQVSSSFEKLFF. The V call is TRBV4-3, the J call TRBJ1-4; D uncertain. Trimming left V 1 base short and J 8 bases short, with 14 bases between. The CDR3 covers 15 residues. Germline V CDR1 and CDR2: LGHNA, YSLEER.

The rearrangement joins TRBV2 to TRBJ2-3; the D is unclear. This CDR3 comprises 12 residues. Germline V gives CDR1 SNHLY, CDR2 FYNNEI. Between the trimmed V and J ends, which lost 7 bases and 3 bases, there was a span of 8 bases. CDR3 in DNA: TGTGCCAGCACCCCTTTTACAGATACGCAGTATTTT. Amino acids: CASTPFTDTQYF.

The chain recombines TRBV9 with TRBJ1-1; D call uncertain. Germline lookup yields CDR1 SGDLS and CDR2 YYNGEE. The length of the CDR3 is 12 residues. Between the trimmed V and J ends, which lost 5 bases and 1 base, there was a span of 6 bases. In DNA, the CDR3 is TGTGCCAGCAGGGCCGAGAACACTGAAGCTTTCTTT. It is translated as CASRAENTEAFF.

This clone was seen more than once but under ten times. The gene calls are TRBV4-3 and TRBJ2-7; 9 positions agree with TRBD2. The CDR3 is 17 residues long. Germline V gene data show CDR1 as LGHNA and CDR2 as YSLEER. The ends lost 4 bases at V and 1 base at J; junction bases unmatched: 11. Written as DNA, the CDR3 is TGCGCCAGCAGCCCCCAGGCTAGCGGGGCCTTTTCCTACGAGCAGTACTTC. It is translated as CASSPQASGAFSYEQYF.

V gene TRBV30 combines with J gene TRBJ1-1, with D possibly being TRBD1 (5 bases). Germline V gene sequence: CDR1 GTSNPN, CDR2 SVGIG (reference sequence). V was trimmed by 8 bases and J by 4 bases, leaving 14 bases between them. CDR3 size: 12 residues. Here the CDR3 DNA reads TGTGCCCGTTCAGGGTACGGCACTGAAGCTTTCTTT. This translates into CARSGYGTEAFF.

This chain links TRBV10-1 with TRBJ2-3, with 12 bases that match TRBD2. Germline-derived CDR1 and CDR2 are WNHNN and SYGVQD (reference sequence). Germline trimming cut 0 bases from V and 4 bases from J; bases unmatched to any gene: 5. The length of the CDR3 is 17 residues. DNA for the CDR3: TGCGCCAGCAGTGAGTCGAGACTAGCGGGAGTCTCAGATACGCAGTATTTT. Protein product: CASSESRLAGVSDTQYF.

The chain links TRBV18 to TRBJ1-2; TRBD1 is a possible D gene (6 bases). This CDR3 is built from 17 residues. The germline V gene encodes CDR1 KGHSH and CDR2 LQKENI. Trimming took off 2 bases at V and 4 bases at J, with 20 bases between the two ends. The DNA of the CDR3 is TGTGCCAGCTCACCAACGAGTACAGGGAGTGTGGGCTATGGCTACACCTTC. This sequence encodes CASSPTSTGSVGYGYTF.

This sequence joins TRBV27 and TRBJ2-1, with TRBD2 as a possible D gene (6 bases). V lost 3 bases, J lost 5 bases, and 14 bases lay in between. Germline CDR1 is MNHEY and CDR2 is SMNVEV (reference sequence). The CDR3 runs 15 residues. CDR3 residues: CASSFGLATHNEQFF. CDR3 nucleotide sequence: TGTGCCAGCAGTTTTGGCCTAGCGACTCACAATGAGCAGTTCTTC.

The V and J genes are TRBV29-1 and TRBJ2-7, with D perhaps matching TRBD2 (6 bases). Trimming removed 1 base at V and 5 bases at J, with 6 bases between. This CDR3 is 11 amino acids long. The V gene's germline CDR1 is SQVTM and CDR2 ANQGSEA. CDR3: CSVEGGDEQYF. The CDR3, as DNA: TGCAGCGTTGAAGGGGGGGACGAGCAGTACTTC.